The 21 T cell receptor beta chains below all came from one sample that was sequenced in a study of early T cells in non-severe SARS-CoV-2 infection. TCRdb re-derived calls from the 5' RACE reads in MiXCR, one entry per CDR3 protein. The sample yields roughly 100,000 distinct CDR3 sequences, roughly 12% seen once. Sequenced material: whole blood, taken at baseline. The receptors shown here come from an adult who was a healthcare worker with PCR-confirmed SARS-CoV-2 infection or an uninfected control (not recorded which).

This clonotype came up a few times. The chain links TRBV9 to TRBJ2-2, with D hard to call. Trimming shortened V by 0 bases and J by 6 bases, and 15 bases separated the two germline ends. Per germline, CDR1 SGDLS and CDR2 YYNGEE. CDR3 length equals 16 residues. CDR3 region: CASSVASGHMAGELFF. CDR3 DNA sequence: TGTGCCAGCAGCGTAGCATCAGGTCATATGGCCGGGGAGCTGTTTTTT.

This rearrangement joins TRBV7-6 to TRBJ2-2; TRBD1 matches at 7 bases. This CDR3 is 17 amino acids long. The germline gives CDR1 SGHVS, CDR2 FNYEAQ. With 2 bases clipped from V and 2 bases from J, the junction kept 8 bases outside the gene matches. This CDR3 is CASSLTPTGANTGELFF. In DNA form, the CDR3 reads TGTGCCAGCAGCTTAACCCCTACAGGGGCCAACACCGGGGAGCTGTTTTTT.

There are a few counts of this clonotype. The rearrangement joins TRBV6-2 or TRBV6-3 to TRBJ1-5, with TRBD1 as a possible D gene (5 bases). V lost 6 bases and J 7 bases, leaving 19 bases between the germline ends. This CDR3 has 15 residues. Germline CDR1 MNHEY, CDR2 SVGEGT. The CDR3 DNA follows: TGTGCCAGCAGCGCCCCCGGGACCAGTCGGCAGCCCCAGCATTTT. As protein: CASSAPGTSRQPQHF.

V and J are TRBV12-3 or TRBV12-4 and TRBJ1-5, with D perhaps TRBD1 (5 bases). V dropped 3 bases and J dropped 2 bases, with 11 bases sitting between them. This CDR3 is built from 15 residues. The CDR3 protein is CASSFWGVGNQPQHF. CDR3 sequence (DNA): TGTGCCAGCAGTTTTTGGGGGGTGGGCAATCAGCCCCAGCATTTT.

In this sample, this clonotype turned up a few times. The chain is built from TRBV5-1 and TRBJ2-5; 9 bases line up with TRBD1. This CDR3 has 14 residues. From germline, CDR1 is SGHRS and CDR2 YFSETQ. Germline trimming cut 4 bases from V and 5 bases from J; bases unmatched to any gene: 6. CDR3 sequence (DNA): TGCGCCAGCAGCCCGGGACAGGGACCCGAGACCCAGTACTTC. Encoded protein: CASSPGQGPETQYF.

This clonotype has a handful of counts. The rearrangement uses TRBV11-2 and TRBJ2-7, with D tentatively TRBD2 (5 bases). CDR1 and CDR2 from the germline V gene are SGHAT and FQNNGV. V was clipped by 0 bases and J by 6 bases, with 15 bases between them. This CDR3 has 15 amino acids. CDR3 loop: CASSLDVGLGTEQYF. The CDR3 coding sequence is TGTGCCAGCAGCTTAGACGTCGGACTGGGAACCGAGCAGTACTTC.

The gene calls are TRBV9 and TRBJ2-2; weak D call: TRBD1 (5 bases). V lost 0 bases and J lost 6, with 9 bases in between. This CDR3 is 14 amino acids long. From germline, CDR1 is SGDLS and CDR2 YYNGEE. As DNA, the CDR3 is TGTGCCAGCAGCGTAGGACAGACCGCCGGGGAGCTGTTTTTT. Amino acids: CASSVGQTAGELFF.

The chain links TRBV12-3 or TRBV12-4 to TRBJ2-2, with 8 bases identical to TRBD1. This CDR3 comprises 17 residues. J gave up 4 bases and V 5 bases, and 12 bases lay outside the gene matches. The CDR3 reads CASSPTDRAQLTGELFF. For the CDR3, the DNA is TGTGCCAGCAGTCCGACGGACAGGGCGCAGCTCACCGGGGAGCTGTTTTTT.

V is TRBV5-4 and J is TRBJ2-1; 10 nucleotides align to TRBD2. From germline, CDR1 is SGHNT and CDR2 YYREEE (reference sequence). V shed 0 bases and J 7 bases; nucleotides not matched to a gene: 7. The CDR3 has 16 residues. For the CDR3, the DNA is TGTGCCAGCAGCTTGGCCGAAAGCGGGAGGGCGAATGAGCAGTTCTTC. Its protein product is CASSLAESGRANEQFF.

In this sample, this clonotype turned up a few times. This sequence joins TRBV12-3 or TRBV12-4 and TRBJ1-2; D is unclear. V lost 6 bases and J lost 4, with 6 bases in between. This CDR3 has 11 amino acids. This CDR3 is CASSRIYGYTF. CDR3 DNA sequence: TGTGCCAGCAGCCGAATCTATGGCTACACCTTC.

The J gene is TRBJ2-2, the V gene TRBV2; 7 positions agree with TRBD1. CDR3 length equals 19 residues. The V gene end was trimmed by 1 base and the J gene end by 4 bases; junction bases not matched to a gene: 15. Germline V lookup: CDR1 SNHLY, CDR2 FYNNEI. Here the CDR3 reads CASSEVRGRQGRGTGELFF. In DNA, the CDR3 is TGTGCCAGCAGTGAAGTAAGAGGAAGACAGGGTCGGGGCACCGGGGAGCTGTTTTTT.

The chain links TRBV11-3 to TRBJ2-1; D remains ambiguous. Germline assignment: CDR1 SGHNT and CDR2 YENEEA. Trimming stripped 4 bases from V and 4 bases from J, with 14 bases between. This CDR3 is 15 amino acids long. CDR3 in amino acids: CASSSHSGSYNEQFF. CDR3 in DNA: TGTGCCAGCAGCTCCCACTCCGGCAGTTACAATGAGCAGTTCTTC.

The chain is built from TRBV5-1 and TRBJ2-3; 7 nucleotides line up with TRBD1. The V gene end was trimmed by 2 bases and the J gene end by 4 bases; junction bases not matched to a gene: 4. This CDR3 has 14 residues. Germline CDR1 reads SGHRS; CDR2 reads YFSETQ. In nucleotides, the CDR3 is TGCGCCAGCAGCTTCAATCAGGGGGCAGATACGCAGTATTTT. Its translation is CASSFNQGADTQYF.

The rearrangement joins TRBV5-4 to TRBJ2-1, with D perhaps TRBD1 (6 bases). V was clipped by 9 bases and J by 0 bases, with 13 bases between them. The germline CDR1 and CDR2 sequences are SGHNT and YYREEE (reference sequence). CDR3 length: 14 residues. Written as DNA, the CDR3 is TGTGCCATATCGCAGGGGAGCTCCTACAATGAGCAGTTCTTC. Translating it yields CAISQGSSYNEQFF.

The table lists this clonotype with a few counts. CDR3: CSAKTSGRDTQYF. The CDR3 DNA is TGCAGTGCTAAGACTAGCGGGAGAGATACGCAGTATTTT. The V call is TRBV20-1, the J call TRBJ2-3; 12 bases align to TRBD2. J was trimmed by 5 bases and V by 4 bases; bases with no gene match: 1. Per the germline V gene, CDR1 is DFQATT and CDR2 is SNEGSKA (reference sequence). This CDR3 has 13 amino acids.

The sample holds a few counts of this clonotype. The chain joins TRBV20-1 to TRBJ1-4; tentatively, D is TRBD1 (5 bases). The CDR3 sequence is 16 residues long. V lost 0 bases and J 2 bases, leaving 13 bases between the germline ends. Germline loops: CDR1 DFQATT, CDR2 SNEGSKA (reference sequence). CDR3 loop: CSARDRGRLTNEKLFF. CDR3 coding DNA: TGCAGTGCTAGAGATCGGGGCAGGTTGACTAATGAAAAACTGTTTTTT.

The V gene is TRBV6-5, the J gene TRBJ1-6; no firm D call. Trimming stripped 6 bases from V and 5 bases from J, with 14 bases between. Germline loops: CDR1 MNHEY, CDR2 SVGAGI. The CDR3 covers 15 residues. The DNA of the CDR3 is TGTGCCAGCAGGACTGGGGAGGGAAATAATTCACCCCTCCACTTT. The encoded protein is CASRTGEGNNSPLHF.

The chain has TRBV24-1 and TRBJ2-3; weak D call: TRBD1 (5 bases). The CDR3 is 14 residues long. Germline loops: CDR1 KGHDR, CDR2 SFDVKD. With 5 bases removed from V and 4 bases from J, the gap between germline ends came to 12 bases. CDR3 in amino acids: CATSVGMGPDTQYF. The CDR3 DNA reads as TGTGCCACCAGTGTGGGGATGGGGCCAGATACGCAGTATTTT.

This clonotype was counted a few times. CDR3 sequence: CASSQDRGLYYEQYF. CDR3 nucleotide sequence: TGTGCCAGCTCACAGGACAGGGGGTTATACTACGAGCAGTACTTC. The chain combines TRBV18 with TRBJ2-7, with 10 bases lining up with TRBD1. The V gene's germline CDR1 is KGHSH and CDR2 LQKENI. The CDR3 consists of 15 residues. Unmatched junction bases numbered 6, after V lost 4 bases and J lost 3 bases.

The genes are TRBV9 and TRBJ2-3, with TRBD2 matching over 8 bases. Germline trimming cut 0 bases from V and 4 bases from J; bases unmatched to any gene: 10. The length of the CDR3 is 17 residues. Germline assignment: CDR1 SGDLS and CDR2 YYNGEE. The CDR3 reads CASSVGTSGTRSDTQYF. The CDR3 coding sequence is TGTGCCAGCAGCGTAGGAACTAGCGGAACCCGCTCAGATACGCAGTATTTT.

This clonotype was recorded a few times. V usage is TRBV7-8 and J usage is TRBJ2-5; tentatively, D is TRBD1 (6 bases). In germline, CDR1 is SGHVS, CDR2 FQNEAQ. The length of the CDR3 is 15 residues. V gave up 5 bases and J gave up 0 bases, with 13 bases separating them. CDR3 coding DNA: TGTGCCAGCAGCCTAGAGACAGGCTACCAAGAGACCCAGTACTTC. Protein sequence: CASSLETGYQETQYF.